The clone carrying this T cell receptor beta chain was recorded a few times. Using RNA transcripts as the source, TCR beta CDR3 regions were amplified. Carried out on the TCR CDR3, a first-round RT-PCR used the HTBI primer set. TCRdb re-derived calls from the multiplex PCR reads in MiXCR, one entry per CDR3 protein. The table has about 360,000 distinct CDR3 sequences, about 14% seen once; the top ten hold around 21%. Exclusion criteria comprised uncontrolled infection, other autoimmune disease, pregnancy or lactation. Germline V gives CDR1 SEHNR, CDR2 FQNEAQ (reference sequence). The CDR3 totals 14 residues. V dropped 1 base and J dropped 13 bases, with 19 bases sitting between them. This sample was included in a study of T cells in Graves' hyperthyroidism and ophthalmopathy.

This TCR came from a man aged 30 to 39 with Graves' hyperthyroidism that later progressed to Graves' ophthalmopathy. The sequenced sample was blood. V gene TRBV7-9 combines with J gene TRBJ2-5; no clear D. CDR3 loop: CASSLDGRPRNRYF. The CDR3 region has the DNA TGTGCCAGCAGCTTAGATGGCAGGCCAAGGAACCGGTACTTC.